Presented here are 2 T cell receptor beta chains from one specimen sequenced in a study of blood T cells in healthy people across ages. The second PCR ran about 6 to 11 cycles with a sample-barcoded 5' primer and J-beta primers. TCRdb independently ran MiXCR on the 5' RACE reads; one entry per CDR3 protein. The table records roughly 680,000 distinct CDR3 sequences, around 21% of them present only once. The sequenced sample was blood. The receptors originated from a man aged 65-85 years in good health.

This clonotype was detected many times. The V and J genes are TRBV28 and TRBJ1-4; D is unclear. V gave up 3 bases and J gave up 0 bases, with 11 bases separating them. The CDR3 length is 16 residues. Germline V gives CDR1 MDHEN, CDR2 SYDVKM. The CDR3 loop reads CASSFSLVATNEKLFF. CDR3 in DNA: TGTGCCAGCAGTTTCTCCTTGGTGGCAACTAATGAAAAACTGTTTTTT.

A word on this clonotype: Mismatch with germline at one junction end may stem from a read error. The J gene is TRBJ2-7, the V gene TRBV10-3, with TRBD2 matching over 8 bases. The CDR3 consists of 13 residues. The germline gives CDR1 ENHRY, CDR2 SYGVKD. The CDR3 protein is CAIKSGGSYEQYF. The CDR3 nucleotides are TGTGCCATCAAAAGCGGGGGCTCCTATGAGCAGTACTTC.